This entry lists 28 T cell receptor beta chains sequenced from one sample in a study of T cell responses to AZD1222 COVID-19 vaccine. Measured with immunoSEQ multiplex PCR; TCRdb has only the in-frame clones, and not every one. Among about 73,000 clones, 88% were seen once, and the ten largest hold about 20%. The sample consisted of peripheral blood, taken on day 0 of AZD1222 vaccination. The source of these receptors is an adult in good health.

The rearrangement uses TRBV5-4 and TRBJ1-3, with D possibly TRBD1 on 5 matching bases. The germline V gene has CDR1 SGHNT and CDR2 YYREEE (reference sequence). V gave up 0 bases and J gave up 7 bases, with 8 bases separating them. This CDR3 contains 13 residues. The CDR3 DNA reads as TGTGCCAGCAGCTTGGAAGGGGTGAACACCATATATTTT. Protein product: CASSLEGVNTIYF.

The rearrangement uses TRBV7-2 and TRBJ2-1; 9 bases align to TRBD1. The ends lost 4 bases at V and 8 bases at J; junction bases unmatched: 6. The CDR3 totals 14 residues. The germline CDR1 and CDR2 sequences are SGHTA and FQGNSA. The CDR3 here is CASSSRQGVHEQFF. CDR3 in DNA: TGTGCCAGCAGCTCGCGACAGGGGGTCCATGAGCAGTTCTTC.

The chain couples TRBV5-4 to TRBJ2-7; D not resolved. This CDR3 has 14 residues. The germline CDR1 and CDR2 sequences are SGHNT and YYREEE (reference sequence). Trimming left V 0 bases short and J 1 base short, with 8 bases between. The CDR3, as DNA: TGTGCCAGCAGCTTGGAGGCTGGGTCCTACGAGCAGTACTTC. This translates into CASSLEAGSYEQYF.

This chain uses TRBV6-5 with TRBJ2-6; D is ambiguous. Trimming left V 7 bases short and J 0 bases short, with 7 bases between. Germline CDR1 and CDR2: MNHEY and SVGAGI. The CDR3 has 14 residues. The CDR3 reads CASKQFSGANVLTF. The CDR3 DNA reads as TGTGCCAGCAAACAGTTCTCTGGGGCCAACGTCCTGACTTTC.

This clone was detected once. The chain employs TRBV11-2 and TRBJ2-7; possibly TRBD2 for D (5 bases). Trimming removed 2 bases from V and 0 bases from J, with 8 bases in between. The germline CDR1 and CDR2 sequences are SGHAT and FQNNGV. The CDR3 has 14 amino acids. The CDR3 reads CASSLMGSSYEQYF. As DNA, the CDR3 is TGTGCCAGCAGCTTAATGGGGAGCTCCTACGAGCAGTACTTC.

V gene TRBV14 combines with J gene TRBJ2-1, with TRBD2 matching 12 bases. V was clipped by 0 bases and J by 9 bases; unmatched bases: 9. The length of the CDR3 is 17 residues. Germline CDR1 reads SGHDN; CDR2 reads FVKESK. The CDR3 DNA follows: TGTGCCAGCAGCCAAGAAGGGCTGCTAGCGGGAGGGATTGAGCAGTTCTTC. It encodes CASSQEGLLAGGIEQFF.

The J gene is TRBJ2-3, the V gene TRBV27, with D maybe TRBD2 (5 bases). This CDR3 spans 17 amino acids. Trimming cost V 8 bases and J 2 bases, with 23 bases left between them. The germline CDR1 and CDR2 sequences are MNHEY and SMNVEV (reference sequence). The CDR3 sequence: CASAARVASSYTDTQYF. CDR3 DNA: TGTGCCAGCGCAGCAAGGGTTGCTAGCAGTTACACAGATACGCAGTATTTT.

V is TRBV18 and J is TRBJ2-1, with 8 bases aligning to TRBD2. The CDR3 is 14 amino acids. J was trimmed by 9 bases and V by 1 base; bases with no gene match: 5. The germline V gene encodes CDR1 KGHSH and CDR2 LQKENI. Here the CDR3 reads CASSPLAGGVEQFF. Here the CDR3 DNA reads TGTGCCAGCTCACCACTCGCGGGAGGTGTTGAGCAGTTCTTC.

J is TRBJ2-7 and V is TRBV6-5; perhaps D is TRBD1 or TRBD2 (5 bases each). This CDR3 has 14 residues. The V and J ends lost 6 bases and 3 bases respectively, with 15 bases between them. Germline CDR1 and CDR2: MNHEY and SVGAGI. The CDR3, as DNA: TGTGCCAGCAGCCCCGGGACCGCTGGCTACGAGCAGTACTTC. It translates to CASSPGTAGYEQYF.

This chain uses TRBV5-1 with TRBJ2-1, with 9 bases fitting TRBD2. After removal of 0 bases from V and 10 bases from J, the junction contained 11 bases not matched to a gene. Germline CDR1 SGHRS, CDR2 YFSETQ. CDR3 length: 16 amino acids. CDR3 DNA: TGCGCCAGCAGCTTGGCCAAGGTAGCGGGAGCTGAGGAGCAGTTCTTC. Translation: CASSLAKVAGAEEQFF.

This chain links TRBV11-3 with TRBJ1-2; 7 bases are a match to TRBD1. The CDR3 totals 15 residues. Germline V gives CDR1 SGHNT, CDR2 YENEEA. V shed 0 bases and J 5 bases; nucleotides not matched to a gene: 6. DNA for the CDR3: TGTGCCAGCAGCTTAGAACACAGGGGAGGATATGGCTACACCTTC. It specifies CASSLEHRGGYGYTF.

The chain employs TRBV10-2 and TRBJ2-7; 14 nucleotides agree with TRBD2. CDR1 and CDR2 (germline): WSHSY, SAAADI. The CDR3 runs 17 residues. The ends lost 6 bases at V and 0 bases at J; junction bases unmatched: 7. The CDR3 loop reads CASRGLAGVGVSYEQYF. The DNA for the CDR3 is TGCGCCAGCAGGGGACTAGCGGGAGTGGGGGTCTCCTACGAGCAGTACTTC.

The chain uses TRBV5-4 and TRBJ2-6, with D unresolved. This CDR3 region has 15 residues. The V end lost 4 bases, the J end lost 4 bases, and 12 bases lay between the germline ends. Germline CDR1 and CDR2: SGHNT and YYREEE (reference sequence). Here the CDR3 DNA reads TGTGCCAGCAGCCTCTATACGTCGGGGGCCAACGTCCTGACTTTC. This sequence encodes CASSLYTSGANVLTF.

This chain links TRBV9 with TRBJ1-6; the D is unclear. Germline assignment: CDR1 SGDLS and CDR2 YYNGEE. V was pared by 3 bases and J by 13 bases, with 14 bases between. The CDR3 totals 13 residues. CDR3 sequence (DNA): TGTGCCAGCAGCGGGGCAGAGCTGGCCCCCCTCCACTTT. This gives the protein CASSGAELAPLHF. Filled out from reference TRBV9 and TRBJ1-6, the complete variable domain reads DSGVTQTPKHLITATGQRVTLRCSPRSGDLSVYWYQQSLDQGLQFLIQYYNGEERAKGNILERFSAQQFPDLHSELNLSSLELGDSALYFCASSGAELAPLHFGNGTRLTVT.

V usage is TRBV10-3 and J usage is TRBJ2-3; TRBD1 aligns across 7 bases. The CDR3 spans 18 residues. Germline trimming cut 2 bases from V and 2 bases from J; bases unmatched to any gene: 13. CDR1 is ENHRY, CDR2 SYGVKD, per germline. For the CDR3, the DNA is TGTGCCATCAGTGAGGTTAACGCCGGGACAGCAAACACAGATACGCAGTATTTT. Its translation: CAISEVNAGTANTDTQYF.

The chain couples TRBV7-9 to TRBJ2-5; D is ambiguous. CDR1 SEHNR and CDR2 FQNEAQ come from the germline V gene (reference sequence). CDR3 length equals 12 residues. V shed 0 bases and J shed 5 bases, with 4 bases lying between them. CDR3: CASSLAGETQYF. The CDR3 bases are TGTGCCAGCAGCTTAGCCGGGGAGACCCAGTACTTC.

V and J are TRBV5-1 and TRBJ1-5; no definite D call. V lost 0 bases and J 7 bases, leaving 14 bases between the germline ends. CDR3 length: 15 residues. Germline V gene data show CDR1 as SGHRS and CDR2 as YFSETQ. The CDR3 is CASSLGANSGQPQHF. The CDR3, as DNA: TGCGCCAGCAGCTTGGGCGCCAACTCCGGGCAGCCCCAGCATTTT.

The rearrangement joins TRBV27 to TRBJ2-1, with a possible D match to TRBD2 (5 bases). Per the germline V gene, CDR1 is MNHEY and CDR2 is SMNVEV (reference sequence). V dropped 5 bases and J dropped 2 bases, with 16 bases sitting between them. The length of the CDR3 is 16 residues. The CDR3 spells CASSPLGERTYNEQFF. The CDR3, as DNA: TGTGCCAGCAGTCCGCTTGGGGAGCGTACCTACAATGAGCAGTTCTTC.

The V gene is TRBV4-2, the J gene TRBJ1-5; possibly TRBD1 for D (6 bases). The CDR3 is 15 amino acids. Deletions cut 2 bases from V and 11 bases from J, with 19 bases between. The germline V gene encodes CDR1 LGHNA and CDR2 YNFKEQ. Here the CDR3 reads CASSQRDKAEWTQHF. CDR3 sequence (DNA): TGTGCCAGCAGCCAACGGGACAAGGCTGAATGGACCCAGCATTTT.

This chain links TRBV28 with TRBJ2-1; D is undetermined. Trimming left V 8 bases short and J 3 bases short, with 17 bases between. There are 15 residues in the CDR3. CDR1 and CDR2 (germline): MDHEN, SYDVKM. The CDR3 protein is CASLQIELNYNEQFF. CDR3 sequence (DNA): TGTGCCAGCCTACAGATTGAGCTGAACTACAATGAGCAGTTCTTC.

Only one count was recorded for this clone. The chain combines TRBV5-1 with TRBJ2-7; D is uncertain. This CDR3 contains 15 residues. The V end was cut by 4 bases, the J end by 5 bases, with 19 bases between. CDR1 is SGHRS and CDR2 is YFSETQ in the germline V gene. CDR3 region: CASSPLARPFDEQYF. The CDR3 nucleotides read TGCGCCAGCAGCCCCTTAGCTCGTCCCTTCGACGAGCAGTACTTC.

About this clone itself: This specimen includes other DNA sequences encoding the same CDR3. The chain is built from TRBV12-3 or TRBV12-4 and TRBJ1-1, with no clear D. With 3 bases removed from V and 4 bases from J, the gap between germline ends came to 3 bases. The CDR3 consists of 11 residues. The CDR3 protein is CASSFGTEAFF. CDR3 in DNA: TGTGCCAGCAGTTTCGGCACTGAAGCTTTCTTT.

There are a few counts of this clone. V and J are TRBV10-3 and TRBJ1-1; 8 bases fit TRBD1. CDR1 is ENHRY and CDR2 is SYGVKD in the germline V gene. The J segment lost 7 bases and the V segment lost 6 bases, leaving 4 bases of the junction unmatched. There are 12 residues in the CDR3. Here the CDR3 reads CAIRRQGIEAFF. CDR3 bases: TGTGCCATCAGGAGACAGGGGATTGAAGCTTTCTTT.

This clone was seen just once. The chain carries TRBV7-3 and TRBJ2-1, with D possibly TRBD2 on 6 matching bases. This CDR3 region has 16 residues. The ends were cut back, 0 bases at V and 0 bases at J, with 9 bases in the middle. Germline CDR1 is SGHTA and CDR2 is FQGTGA. The CDR3 DNA reads as TGTGCCAGCAGCTTAACGGCGGGAAGCTCCTACAATGAGCAGTTCTTC. Translated: CASSLTAGSSYNEQFF.

This rearrangement joins TRBV7-9 to TRBJ2-1, with D hard to call. Germline CDR1 reads SEHNR; CDR2 reads FQNEAQ (reference sequence). V lost 6 bases and J lost 0, with 12 bases in between. The CDR3 runs to 15 residues. Here the CDR3 reads CASSKLQSSYNEQFF. The CDR3 DNA follows: TGTGCCAGCAGTAAACTACAGAGCTCCTACAATGAGCAGTTCTTC.

The gene calls are TRBV6-5 and TRBJ1-1; no clear D. The length of the CDR3 is 13 residues. Trimming shortened V by 5 bases and J by 1 base, and 8 bases separated the two germline ends. Germline V gene data show CDR1 as MNHEY and CDR2 as SVGAGI. The CDR3 loop reads CASSQRENTEAFF. The CDR3 nucleotides read TGTGCCAGCAGTCAACGGGAGAACACTGAAGCTTTCTTT.

V is TRBV5-1 and J is TRBJ1-1; D gene ambiguous. Germline V lookup: CDR1 SGHRS, CDR2 YFSETQ. The CDR3 has 12 residues. V was shortened by 4 bases and J by 1 base, with 5 bases between the two germline ends. The CDR3 DNA sequence: TGCGCCAGCAGCCCGGGGAACACTGAAGCTTTCTTT. Translation: CASSPGNTEAFF.

The V gene is TRBV14, the J gene TRBJ2-7, with a possible D match to TRBD1 (6 bases). The V end was cut by 0 bases, the J end by 5 bases, with 11 bases between. This CDR3 region has 14 residues. Germline V lookup: CDR1 SGHDN, CDR2 FVKESK. The CDR3: CASSQEVRGHEQYF. DNA for the CDR3: TGTGCCAGCAGCCAAGAAGTCAGGGGCCACGAGCAGTACTTC.